This T cell receptor beta chain stems from a study of blood T cell repertoires in COVID-19. This clone was counted a single time. Germline V lookup: CDR1 KGHDR, CDR2 SFDVKD. The CDR3 covers 17 residues. V lost 1 base, J lost 1 base, and 3 bases stayed unmatched. Original processing methods: Estimated nucleated cell counts came from reference gene primer amplification. This table comes from immunoSEQ multiplex PCR, and its TCRdb copy is limited to in-frame clones, with some not included. V and J calls and clone size come straight from that table; D and trimming were deduced from the DNA. The sample holds some 260,000 clones, just over 85% seen once.

The sequence came from a man aged 40-55 years who had recovered from COVID-19. V is TRBV24-1 and J is TRBJ2-1; 10 positions agree with TRBD2. The sequenced sample consisted of PBMCs or T cells enriched from blood (not recorded which). CDR3 protein: CATSDFPSGSSYNEQFF. The CDR3 DNA reads as TGTGCCACCAGTGATTTCCCTAGCGGGAGTTCCTACAATGAGCAGTTCTTC.